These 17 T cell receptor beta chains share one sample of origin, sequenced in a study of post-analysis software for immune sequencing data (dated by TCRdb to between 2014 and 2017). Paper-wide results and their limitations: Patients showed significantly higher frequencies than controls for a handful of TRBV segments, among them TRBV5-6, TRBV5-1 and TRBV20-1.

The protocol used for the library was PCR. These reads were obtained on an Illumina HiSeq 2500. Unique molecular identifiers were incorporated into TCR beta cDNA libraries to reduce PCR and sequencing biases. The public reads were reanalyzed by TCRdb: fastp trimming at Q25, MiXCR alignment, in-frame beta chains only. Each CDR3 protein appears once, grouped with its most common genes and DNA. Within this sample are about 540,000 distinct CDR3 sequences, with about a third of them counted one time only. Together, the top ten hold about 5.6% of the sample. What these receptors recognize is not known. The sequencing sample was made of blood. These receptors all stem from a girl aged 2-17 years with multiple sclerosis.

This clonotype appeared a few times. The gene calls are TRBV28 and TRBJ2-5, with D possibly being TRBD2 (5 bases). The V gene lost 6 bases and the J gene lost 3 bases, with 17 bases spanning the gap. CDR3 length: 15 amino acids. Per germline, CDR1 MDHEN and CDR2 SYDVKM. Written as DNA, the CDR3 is TGTGCCAGCAGAGCGGAGGTAGGGAAGGAAGAGACCCAGTACTTC. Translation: CASRAEVGKEETQYF.

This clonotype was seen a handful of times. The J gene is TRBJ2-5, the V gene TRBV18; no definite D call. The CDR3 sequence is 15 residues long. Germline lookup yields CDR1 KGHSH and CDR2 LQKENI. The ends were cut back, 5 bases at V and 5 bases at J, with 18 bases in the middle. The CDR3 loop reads CASSGDSALGETQYF. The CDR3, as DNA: TGTGCCAGCTCAGGGGATTCGGCGCTTGGCGAGACCCAGTACTTC.

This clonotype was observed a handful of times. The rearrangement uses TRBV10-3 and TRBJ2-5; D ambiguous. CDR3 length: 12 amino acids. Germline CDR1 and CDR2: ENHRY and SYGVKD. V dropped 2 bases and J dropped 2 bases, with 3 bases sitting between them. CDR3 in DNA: TGTGCCATCAGTGAGACACAAGAGACCCAGTACTTC. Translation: CAISETQETQYF.

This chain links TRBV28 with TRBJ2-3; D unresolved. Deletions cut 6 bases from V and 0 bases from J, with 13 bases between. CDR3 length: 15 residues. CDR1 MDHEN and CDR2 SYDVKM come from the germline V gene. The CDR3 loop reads CASSPPGWSTDTQYF. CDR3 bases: TGTGCCAGCAGCCCCCCCGGGTGGAGCACAGATACGCAGTATTTT.

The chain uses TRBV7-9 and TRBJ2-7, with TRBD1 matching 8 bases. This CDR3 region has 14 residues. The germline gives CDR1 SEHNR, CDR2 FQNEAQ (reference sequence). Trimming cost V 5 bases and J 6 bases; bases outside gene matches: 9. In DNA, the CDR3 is TGTGCCAGCAGCCCAAAAGACAGGGGCGGCGAGCAGTACTTC. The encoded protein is CASSPKDRGGEQYF.

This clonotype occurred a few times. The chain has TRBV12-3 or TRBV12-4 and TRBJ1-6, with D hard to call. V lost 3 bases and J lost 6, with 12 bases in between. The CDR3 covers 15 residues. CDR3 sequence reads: CASSFWSDGNSPLHF. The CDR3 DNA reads TGTGCCAGCAGTTTCTGGAGTGATGGTAATTCACCCCTCCACTTT.

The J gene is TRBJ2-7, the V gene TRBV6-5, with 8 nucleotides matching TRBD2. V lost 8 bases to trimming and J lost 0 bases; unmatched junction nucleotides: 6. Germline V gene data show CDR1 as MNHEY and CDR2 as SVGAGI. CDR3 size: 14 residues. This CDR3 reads CASGGRGASYEQYF. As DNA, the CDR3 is TGTGCCAGCGGTGGGCGGGGGGCCTCCTACGAGCAGTACTTC.

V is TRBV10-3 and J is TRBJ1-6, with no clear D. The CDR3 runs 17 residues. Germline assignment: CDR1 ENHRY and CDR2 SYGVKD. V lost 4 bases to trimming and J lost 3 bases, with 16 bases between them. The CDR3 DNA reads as TGTGCCATCAGTGGTTCAAGTGCAGAGATCTATAATTCACCCCTCCACTTT. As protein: CAISGSSAEIYNSPLHF.

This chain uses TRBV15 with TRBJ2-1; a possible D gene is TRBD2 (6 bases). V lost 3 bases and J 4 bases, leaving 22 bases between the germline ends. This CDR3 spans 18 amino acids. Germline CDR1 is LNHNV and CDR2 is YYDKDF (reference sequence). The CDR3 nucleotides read TGTGCCACCAGCAGTACTAAAACCCTGGCGGGAAGGTACAATGAGCAGTTCTTC. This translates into CATSSTKTLAGRYNEQFF.

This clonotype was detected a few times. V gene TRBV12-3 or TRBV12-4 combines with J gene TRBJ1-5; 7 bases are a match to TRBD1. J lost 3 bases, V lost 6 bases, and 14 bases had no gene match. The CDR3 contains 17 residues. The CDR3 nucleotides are TGTGCCAGCAGCCTTACCACCGGGACAGAGAACAATCAGCCCCAGCATTTT. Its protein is CASSLTTGTENNQPQHF.

For the CDR3, the DNA is TGTGCCAGCAGCTTGGGGGTGGGACCATGGGAGCAGTACTTC. The encoded protein is CASSLGVGPWEQYF. The chain couples TRBV7-2 to TRBJ2-7; tentatively, D is TRBD1 or TRBD2 (5 bases each). Germline V gives CDR1 SGHTA, CDR2 FQGNSA. This CDR3 region has 14 residues. V lost 3 bases and J lost 7, with 16 bases in between.

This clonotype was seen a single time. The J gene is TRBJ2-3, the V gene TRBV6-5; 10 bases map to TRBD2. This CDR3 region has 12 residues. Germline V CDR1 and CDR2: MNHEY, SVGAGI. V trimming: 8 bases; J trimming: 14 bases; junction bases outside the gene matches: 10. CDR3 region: CASSVAGGGMYF. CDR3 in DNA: TGTGCCAGCTCGGTAGCGGGGGGCGGGATGTATTTT.

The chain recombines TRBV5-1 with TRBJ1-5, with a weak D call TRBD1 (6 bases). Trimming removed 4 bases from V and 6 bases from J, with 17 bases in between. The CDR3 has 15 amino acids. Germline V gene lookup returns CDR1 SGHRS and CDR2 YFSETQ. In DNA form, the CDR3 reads TGCGCCAGCAGCCGGGGGGCAGCAGAGGGTCAGCCCCAGCATTTT. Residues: CASSRGAAEGQPQHF.

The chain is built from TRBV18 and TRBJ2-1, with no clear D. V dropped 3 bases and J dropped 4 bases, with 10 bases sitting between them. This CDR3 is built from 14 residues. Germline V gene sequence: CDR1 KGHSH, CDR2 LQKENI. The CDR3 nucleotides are TGTGCCAGCTCACCCACCTGGGAATACAATGAGCAGTTCTTC. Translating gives CASSPTWEYNEQFF.

The CDR3 sequence is CASSLSSGPRQGAGNYGYTF. CDR3 in DNA: TGCGCCAGCAGCTTGAGCTCGGGGCCGCGACAGGGGGCAGGGAACTATGGCTACACCTTC. The V call is TRBV5-1, the J call TRBJ1-2, with 10 nucleotides matching TRBD1. The J segment lost 2 bases and the V segment lost 1 base, leaving 17 bases of the junction unmatched. The CDR3 contains 20 residues. CDR1 and CDR2 (germline): SGHRS, YFSETQ.

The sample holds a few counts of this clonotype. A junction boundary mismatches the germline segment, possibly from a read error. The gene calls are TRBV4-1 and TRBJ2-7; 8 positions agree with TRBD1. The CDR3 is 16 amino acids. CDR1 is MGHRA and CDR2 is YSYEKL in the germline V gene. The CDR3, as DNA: TGCGCCAGCAGCCAAGGCACCGGGACAGGTTCCTACGAGCGGTACTTC. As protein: CASSQGTGTGSYERYF.

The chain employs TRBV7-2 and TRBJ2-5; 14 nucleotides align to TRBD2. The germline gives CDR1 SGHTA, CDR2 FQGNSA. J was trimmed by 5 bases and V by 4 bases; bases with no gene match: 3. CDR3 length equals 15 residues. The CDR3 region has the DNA TGTGCCAGCAGCTCAAGGACTAGCGGGGGGGAGACCCAGTACTTC. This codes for CASSSRTSGGETQYF.